Presented here are 17 T cell receptor beta chains from one specimen sequenced in a study of OX40 agonist ivuxolimab in advanced cancers. Produced via immunoSEQ multiplex PCR; TCRdb's table is partial and in-frame only. This sample has tens of thousands of clones, with 94% found just once. Sequenced material: CD4+ or CD8+ T cells sorted from blood, taken in a trial of the OX40 agonist ivuxolimab. The receptors were gathered from an adult with an advanced solid tumor such as melanoma, head and neck, liver or kidney cancer.

The chain employs TRBV27 and TRBJ1-1, with a weak D call TRBD1 (5 bases). With 5 bases removed from V and 4 bases from J, the gap between germline ends came to 8 bases. The CDR3 is 12 residues long. From germline, CDR1 is MNHEY and CDR2 SMNVEV (reference sequence). This CDR3 reads CASSPGSTEAFF. In DNA form, the CDR3 reads TGTGCCAGCAGTCCAGGGTCCACTGAAGCTTTCTTT.

This chain joins TRBV7-2 and TRBJ2-1; 12 nucleotides align to TRBD2. The CDR3 runs to 16 residues. Trimming took 4 bases from V and 8 from J; bases not matched to a gene: 9. CDR1 and CDR2 from the germline V gene are SGHTA and FQGNSA. The CDR3 protein is CASSSLVLAGGDEQFF. For the CDR3, the DNA is TGTGCCAGCAGCTCCTTGGTGCTAGCGGGGGGGGATGAGCAGTTCTTC.

The V gene is TRBV6-5, the J gene TRBJ2-7; D tentatively reads TRBD1 or TRBD2 (5 bases each). Germline V gives CDR1 MNHEY, CDR2 SVGAGI. CDR3 length: 13 amino acids. Trimming stripped 1 base from V and 7 bases from J, with 11 bases between. DNA of the CDR3: TGTGCCAGCAGTTACTTTACAGGAGGTGAGCAGTACTTC. It encodes CASSYFTGGEQYF.

The chain has TRBV29-1 and TRBJ2-3; 11 nucleotides line up with TRBD2. CDR1 is SQVTM, CDR2 ANQGSEA, per germline. The CDR3 is 18 amino acids. With 6 bases clipped from V and 2 bases from J, the junction kept 16 bases outside the gene matches. CDR3 region: CSVKPRGLAGGHTDTQYF. In DNA, the CDR3 is TGCAGCGTCAAACCTCGGGGCCTAGCGGGGGGCCACACAGATACGCAGTATTTT.

The chain has TRBV4-3 and TRBJ2-7; D is perhaps TRBD2 (5 bases). Per the germline V gene, CDR1 is LGHNA and CDR2 is YSLEER. The V gene lost 0 bases and the J gene lost 2 bases, with 17 bases spanning the gap. There are 17 residues in the CDR3. For the CDR3, the DNA is TGCGCCAGCAGCCAAGACATTGTGACGGGAAGAACCTACGAGCAGTACTTC. Translating it yields CASSQDIVTGRTYEQYF.

J is TRBJ2-7 and V is TRBV4-1, with a possible D match to TRBD1 (5 bases). Looked up from germline, CDR1 is MGHRA and CDR2 is YSYEKL. The CDR3 runs 13 residues. V lost 0 bases and J lost 9, with 12 bases in between. CDR3 in DNA: TGCGCCAGCAGCCAAGATAGCAGGGTCTGGCAGTACTTC. Residues: CASSQDSRVWQYF.

The chain's CDR3 is CASGGGPIVVQETQYF. The CDR3 DNA reads TGTGCCAGCGGGGGGGGCCCCATTGTTGTTCAAGAGACCCAGTACTTC. The J gene is TRBJ2-5, the V gene TRBV28, with a tentative D call TRBD2 (7 bases). Germline V CDR1 and CDR2: MDHEN, SYDVKM. The CDR3 is made up of 16 amino acids. V gave up 8 bases and J gave up 2 bases, with 21 bases separating them.

The rearrangement uses TRBV5-1 and TRBJ2-7; tentative D call: TRBD2 (6 bases). The germline V gene has CDR1 SGHRS and CDR2 YFSETQ. The length of the CDR3 is 14 residues. The V end was cut by 0 bases, the J end by 3 bases, with 10 bases between. The CDR3 DNA follows: TGCGCCAGCAGCTTGGGTTCGGGGGACTACGAGCAGTACTTC. It is translated as CASSLGSGDYEQYF. The variable domain in full, with the rest retrieved from reference TRBV5-1 and TRBJ2-7, is KAGVTQTPRYLIKTRGQQVTLSCSPISGHRSVSWYQQTPGQGLQFLFEYFSETQRNKGNFPGRFSGRQFSNSRSEMNVSTLELGDSALYLCASSLGSGDYEQYFGPGTRLTVT.

V gene TRBV4-3 combines with J gene TRBJ2-7, with a possible D match to TRBD1 (5 bases). Germline V CDR1 and CDR2: LGHNA, YSLEER. Trimming removed 0 bases from V and 3 bases from J, with 12 bases in between. The CDR3 consists of 15 residues. The CDR3 is CASSQDRGTNYEQYF. The CDR3 nucleotides read TGCGCCAGCAGCCAAGATAGGGGTACAAACTACGAGCAGTACTTC.

This chain uses TRBV27 with TRBJ2-1; D is ambiguous. The V gene lost 7 bases and the J gene lost 4 bases, with 26 bases spanning the gap. CDR1 is MNHEY and CDR2 is SMNVEV in the germline V gene (reference sequence). The CDR3 is 18 amino acids. CDR3 protein: CASISDGSGAARYNEQFF. Written as DNA, the CDR3 is TGTGCCAGCATCTCGGACGGGTCCGGAGCCGCTAGGTACAATGAGCAGTTCTTC.

The rearrangement links TRBV11-3 to TRBJ2-7; TRBD1 aligns across 8 bases. After removal of 5 bases from V and 4 bases from J, the junction contained 10 bases not matched to a gene. Germline V gene data show CDR1 as SGHNT and CDR2 as YENEEA. The CDR3 has 15 amino acids. CDR3 residues: CASSQRTGKSYEQYF. CDR3 nucleotides: TGTGCCAGCAGCCAGAGGACAGGGAAGAGTTACGAGCAGTACTTC.

CDR3 sequence (DNA): TGTGCCAGCAGCCGGTCGGGGGGTAGCTCCTACGAGCAGTACTTC. Protein sequence: CASSRSGGSSYEQYF. V is TRBV6-5 and J is TRBJ2-7; 7 bases align to TRBD2. Trimming took 6 bases from V and 0 from J; bases not matched to a gene: 8. The CDR3 totals 15 residues. CDR1 and CDR2 from the germline V gene are MNHEY and SVGAGI.

The rearrangement joins TRBV9 to TRBJ1-3, with D uncertain. The CDR3 is made up of 13 amino acids. Per germline, CDR1 SGDLS and CDR2 YYNGEE. Trimming took off 3 bases at V and 3 bases at J, with 7 bases between the two ends. Here the CDR3 reads CASSETDGNTIYF. The CDR3 bases are TGTGCCAGCAGCGAAACAGATGGAAACACCATATATTTT.

The chain has TRBV27 and TRBJ2-7, with D possibly TRBD2 on 7 matching bases. The V gene's germline CDR1 is MNHEY and CDR2 SMNVEV (reference sequence). The length of the CDR3 is 16 residues. V gave up 5 bases and J gave up 2 bases, with 19 bases separating them. CDR3 protein: CASSLLGGGGAYEQYF. CDR3 DNA: TGTGCCAGCAGTCTCCTGGGGGGCGGGGGAGCCTACGAGCAGTACTTC.

The CDR3 DNA reads TGTGCCATCAGTGAGTCGGACACCGGGACAGGGGGCTACTATGGCTACACCTTC. Protein product: CAISESDTGTGGYYGYTF. This chain joins TRBV10-3 and TRBJ1-2, with 12 bases aligning to TRBD1. The CDR3 spans 18 residues. The V gene end was trimmed by 0 bases and the J gene end by 3 bases; junction bases not matched to a gene: 8. Germline assignment: CDR1 ENHRY and CDR2 SYGVKD.

This chain uses TRBV25-1 with TRBJ1-5, with a possible D match to TRBD1 (5 bases). V shed 5 bases and J shed 7 bases, with 12 bases lying between them. This CDR3 is 13 amino acids long. Germline loops: CDR1 MGHDK, CDR2 SYGVNS. CDR3 residues: CASSQREGQPQHF. As DNA, the CDR3 is TGTGCCAGCAGTCAAAGGGAGGGGCAGCCCCAGCATTTT. Supplemented by reference TRBV25-1 and TRBJ1-5, the full variable domain reads EADIYQTPRYLVIGTGKKITLECSQTMGHDKMYWYQQDPGMELHLIHYSYGVNSTEKGDLSSESTVSRIRTEHFPLTLESARPSHTSQYLCASSQREGQPQHFGDGTRLSIL.

The chain joins TRBV9 to TRBJ2-3; D unclear. The V and J ends lost 3 bases and 6 bases respectively, with 14 bases between them. Germline values: CDR1 SGDLS, CDR2 YYNGEE. The CDR3 is 14 residues long. The CDR3 is CASSAPVLGDTQYF. In DNA, the CDR3 is TGTGCCAGCAGCGCCCCCGTGTTGGGGGATACGCAGTATTTT.